This note documents a single T cell receptor (beta chain) sequence. The data were obtained in a study of technical replicates of blood from a handful of donors. Germline trimming cut 5 bases from V and 1 base from J; bases unmatched to any gene: 8. This CDR3 comprises 16 residues. The V gene's germline CDR1 is SEHNR and CDR2 FQNEAQ (reference sequence). Here immunoSEQ multiplex PCR was the method, and the copy in TCRdb shows in-frame clones only, minus some. The table lists about 50,000 clones, about 95% of them singletons. The source of this sequence is a human donor in good health. Some clones in this sample may be carry-over from other donors' samples. This chain uses TRBV7-9 with TRBJ1-1, with TRBD1 matching 9 bases. The sample taken for sequencing was PBMCs. The CDR3 protein is CASSQRDRDGNTEAFF. CDR3 in DNA: TGTGCCAGCAGCCAGCGGGACAGGGATGGGAACACTGAAGCTTTCTTT.